The 17 T cell receptor beta chains below come from one sample, sequenced in a study of CD8 T cells in Susac syndrome. Reverse transcription of roughly 0.5 to 1 ug RNA was carried out with random hexamers. A single record per CDR3 protein comes from TCRdb applying MiXCR to the immunoSEQ multiplex PCR reads. The sample shows 150,000 to 200,000 distinct CDR3 sequences, under 97% of them seen only once. The sample taken for sequencing was CD4+ T cells from PBMCs. The receptor set was obtained from a human donor with Susac syndrome.

The J gene is TRBJ1-6, the V gene TRBV18; 10 nucleotides agree with TRBD1. With 2 bases clipped from V and 6 bases from J, the junction kept 1 base outside the gene matches. The CDR3 totals 15 residues. Germline assignment: CDR1 KGHSH and CDR2 LQKENI. CDR3 nucleotides: TGTGCCAGCTCACCAGGGACAGGGGTTAATTCACCCCTCCACTTT. It is translated as CASSPGTGVNSPLHF.

V usage is TRBV7-8 and J usage is TRBJ2-5; 12 nucleotides match TRBD1. Germline trimming cut 5 bases from V and 5 bases from J; bases unmatched to any gene: 6. In germline, CDR1 is SGHVS, CDR2 FQNEAQ. CDR3 length: 15 amino acids. As DNA, the CDR3 is TGTGCCAGCAGCCCCCGGGACAGGGGGCCCGAGACCCAGTACTTC. Its translation is CASSPRDRGPETQYF.

The V gene is TRBV12-3 or TRBV12-4, the J gene TRBJ1-1; D not certain. The CDR3 sequence is 14 residues long. The V gene lost 2 bases and the J gene lost 0 bases, with 7 bases spanning the gap. The CDR3 spells CASSLLSLNTEAFF. In DNA form, the CDR3 reads TGTGCCAGCAGTTTATTATCGCTGAACACTGAAGCTTTCTTT.

V usage is TRBV4-2 and J usage is TRBJ1-2, with 9 positions matching TRBD1. The germline gives CDR1 LGHNA, CDR2 YNFKEQ. The CDR3 runs to 16 residues. The trim removed 1 base at V and 8 bases at J, leaving 11 bases unmatched. The CDR3, as DNA: TGTGCCAGCAGCCAAGTATCCGGACAGGGGATGGGGGGCTACACCTTC. It yields the protein CASSQVSGQGMGGYTF.

This rearrangement joins TRBV4-2 to TRBJ2-2; D remains ambiguous. The V gene lost 2 bases and the J gene lost 11 bases, with 12 bases spanning the gap. The CDR3 extends over 13 amino acids. CDR1 and CDR2 (germline): LGHNA, YNFKEQ. The CDR3 loop reads CASSQPPSLELFF. Written as DNA, the CDR3 is TGTGCCAGCAGCCAACCCCCCTCCCTTGAGCTGTTTTTT.

The V and J genes are TRBV20-1 and TRBJ2-7, with no clear D. Germline-derived CDR1 and CDR2 are DFQATT and SNEGSKA (reference sequence). The CDR3 spans 13 residues. V gave up 3 bases and J gave up 2 bases, with 11 bases separating them. CDR3 in amino acids: CSASEDKTYEQYF. The DNA of the CDR3 is TGCAGTGCTAGTGAAGACAAGACCTACGAGCAGTACTTC.

The rearrangement links TRBV19 to TRBJ2-4, with 7 positions matching TRBD1. Germline V gene sequence: CDR1 LNHDA, CDR2 SQIVND (reference sequence). This CDR3 is built from 11 residues. V lost 11 bases, J lost 7 bases, and 5 bases stayed unmatched. CDR3 DNA: TGTGCCGTTAGCAGGGGGAACATTCAGTACTTC. Its translation: CAVSRGNIQYF.

The chain uses TRBV15 and TRBJ1-1; D not certain. The CDR3 covers 13 residues. The V and J ends lost 3 bases and 7 bases respectively, with 12 bases between them. CDR1 and CDR2 (germline): LNHNV, YYDKDF (reference sequence). CDR3 region: CATSRPKDDEAFF. As DNA, the CDR3 is TGTGCCACCAGCAGGCCTAAAGACGATGAAGCTTTCTTT.

The chain links TRBV29-1 to TRBJ1-4; D may be TRBD1 (6 bases). Trimming took off 5 bases at V and 5 bases at J, with 15 bases between the two ends. The germline gives CDR1 SQVTM, CDR2 ANQGSEA. The CDR3 runs to 14 residues. As DNA, the CDR3 is TGCAGCGTTTTTGGAGGGGGACCGAATGAAAAACTGTTTTTT. Translated: CSVFGGGPNEKLFF. The complete variable domain, with remaining parts taken from reference TRBV29-1 and TRBJ1-4, reads SAVISQKPSRDICQRGTSLTIQCQVDSQVTMMFWYRQQPGQSLTLIATANQGSEATYESGFVIDKFPISRPNLTFSTLTVSNMSPEDSSIYLCSVFGGGPNEKLFFGSGTQLSVL.

In this sample, this clonotype turned up once. The chain is built from TRBV29-1 and TRBJ1-3, with 7 bases aligning to TRBD1. The CDR3 spans 14 residues. The V segment lost 6 bases and the J segment 4 bases; nucleotides outside the gene matches: 9. Germline V gene data show CDR1 as SQVTM and CDR2 as ANQGSEA. CDR3: CSVGLGQTGNTIYF. The CDR3 coding sequence is TGCAGCGTGGGACTGGGACAGACAGGAAACACCATATATTTT.

This chain connects TRBV27 to TRBJ1-1; 8 bases map to TRBD1. Looked up from germline, CDR1 is MNHEY and CDR2 is SMNVEV (reference sequence). CDR3 length: 15 amino acids. The J segment lost 2 bases and the V segment lost 6 bases, leaving 8 bases of the junction unmatched. The chain's CDR3 is CASRPTQGVNTEAFF. CDR3 nucleotides: TGTGCCAGCAGACCAACACAGGGGGTCAACACTGAAGCTTTCTTT.

The chain uses TRBV7-2 and TRBJ2-6; D unresolved. This CDR3 has 17 residues. Germline CDR1 reads SGHTA; CDR2 reads FQGNSA. V lost 1 base and J 0 bases, leaving 10 bases between the germline ends. The chain's CDR3 is CASSLGGPSSGANVLTF. CDR3 sequence (DNA): TGTGCCAGCAGCTTAGGTGGCCCAAGCTCTGGGGCCAACGTCCTGACTTTC.

V gene TRBV30 combines with J gene TRBJ2-1; 7 bases map to TRBD2. The CDR3 length is 13 residues. The germline gives CDR1 GTSNPN, CDR2 SVGIG (reference sequence). The CDR3 sequence: CAWSQRGYNEQFF. CDR3 nucleotide sequence: TGTGCGTGGTCCCAGCGGGGATACAATGAGCAGTTCTTC.

The V gene is TRBV5-1, the J gene TRBJ1-2, with 9 bases identical to TRBD1. Germline lookup yields CDR1 SGHRS and CDR2 YFSETQ. This CDR3 is 14 amino acids long. The ends lost 7 bases at V and 2 bases at J; junction bases unmatched: 6. The CDR3 loop reads CASGTGILNYGYTF. The CDR3 coding sequence is TGCGCCAGCGGGACAGGGATTTTGAACTATGGCTACACCTTC.

The chain recombines TRBV29-1 with TRBJ1-1; D perhaps matches TRBD1 (6 bases). Trimming took off 0 bases at V and 0 bases at J, with 20 bases between the two ends. Germline V lookup: CDR1 SQVTM, CDR2 ANQGSEA. The CDR3 consists of 18 residues. The CDR3 nucleotides are TGCAGCGTTGAAGATATCGGAAAAATCGGACAGTTGAACACTGAAGCTTTCTTT. This sequence encodes CSVEDIGKIGQLNTEAFF.

V usage is TRBV5-4 and J usage is TRBJ2-2; D is perhaps TRBD2 (5 bases). CDR1 and CDR2 (germline): SGHNT, YYREEE (reference sequence). The V end was cut by 6 bases, the J end by 4 bases, with 10 bases between. This CDR3 is 13 amino acids long. In DNA, the CDR3 is TGTGCCAGCAATGTCGGGGTCACCGGGGAGCTGTTTTTT. This sequence encodes CASNVGVTGELFF.

The V and J genes are TRBV20-1 and TRBJ1-1, with TRBD1 identical over 9 bases. V lost 0 bases, J lost 3 bases, and 8 bases stayed unmatched. This CDR3 contains 16 residues. CDR1 is DFQATT and CDR2 is SNEGSKA in the germline V gene (reference sequence). CDR3 protein: CSARDWDRADDTEAFF. CDR3 DNA: TGCAGTGCTAGAGATTGGGACAGGGCTGACGACACTGAAGCTTTCTTT.